The 13 T cell receptor beta chains presented below share a single source sample, sequenced in a study of breast tumors, draining lymph nodes, adjacent tissues. Samples came from axillary lymph nodes draining the breast cancer. One entry per CDR3 protein, called by TCRdb with MiXCR from the multiplex PCR reads. The sample has about 150,000 distinct CDR3 sequences; about 30% are singletons. Sequenced: axillary lymph node tissue. The receptors come from a female donor with breast cancer. Some clones in this sample may be carry-over from other donors' samples.

In its sample, this clonotype was seen once. The rearrangement joins TRBV14 to TRBJ2-3; D is perhaps TRBD1 or TRBD2 (5 bases each). CDR1 is SGHDN and CDR2 is FVKESK in the germline V gene. V was shortened by 4 bases and J by 5 bases, with 31 bases between the two germline ends. The CDR3 contains 20 residues. The CDR3 DNA sequence: TGTGCCAGCAGCCCGCAGGTCAGGGCAGGGCCGCTTTGGGAGATAGATACGCAGTATTTT. This sequence encodes CASSPQVRAGPLWEIDTQYF.

This clonotype appeared many times. V is TRBV7-6 and J is TRBJ2-6; D remains ambiguous. Germline V gives CDR1 SGHVS, CDR2 FNYEAQ. The length of the CDR3 is 17 residues. V shed 2 bases and J shed 0 bases, with 11 bases lying between them. CDR3 sequence reads: CASSLSAHPSGANVLTF. The DNA of the CDR3 is TGTGCCAGCAGCTTATCGGCCCACCCCTCTGGGGCCAACGTCCTGACTTTC.

This clonotype was counted ten times or more. The CDR3 protein is CSARDQSLSQYF. CDR3 coding DNA: TGCAGTGCTAGAGATCAGAGTCTCTCGCAGTATTTT. The chain carries TRBV20-1 and TRBJ2-3; D is unclear. The CDR3 covers 12 residues. The V end was cut by 0 bases, the J end by 10 bases, with 11 bases between. Germline CDR1 reads DFQATT; CDR2 reads SNEGSKA (reference sequence).

Here the CDR3 reads CATTRDRANQPQHF. The CDR3 DNA sequence: TGTGCCACCACCCGGGACAGGGCGAATCAGCCCCAGCATTTT. The chain recombines TRBV15 with TRBJ1-5; 9 bases match TRBD1. Germline-derived CDR1 and CDR2 are LNHNV and YYDKDF (reference sequence). The V gene end was trimmed by 7 bases and the J gene end by 4 bases; junction bases not matched to a gene: 5. CDR3 length: 14 amino acids.

This clonotype was counted many times. The chain employs TRBV20-1 and TRBJ2-5; unclear D gene. This CDR3 is built from 12 residues. Trimming pared 3 bases from V and 5 bases from J, leaving 10 bases between. Germline V gene sequence: CDR1 DFQATT, CDR2 SNEGSKA (reference sequence). The CDR3 region is CSASLALETQYF. CDR3 nucleotides: TGCAGTGCTAGTCTCGCTCTCGAGACCCAGTACTTC.

In the case of this clonotype: One junction end does not reproduce the germline sequence, and a read error may be involved. The rearrangement uses TRBV4-2 and TRBJ1-3; D is ambiguous. Germline V gene sequence: CDR1 LGHNA, CDR2 YNFKEQ. CDR3 length: 16 residues. In nucleotides, the CDR3 is TGTGCCAGCAGCCAAGTGAGAGGTCCGGGTGGAAACGCCATATATTTT. Its protein is CASSQVRGPGGNAIYF.

A word on this clonotype: A much larger clone differs from this one at a single base, so this may be a read error. The chain has TRBV6-5 and TRBJ1-4; a weak D match, TRBD1 (5 bases). Germline V gene sequence: CDR1 MNHEY, CDR2 SVGAGI. The germline V and J ends were trimmed by 4 bases and 3 bases, with 15 bases remaining between them. The CDR3 is made up of 16 amino acids. For the CDR3, the DNA is TGTGCCAGCAGTTTGACAGCTAGCACAGCTAATGAAAAACTGTTTTTT. Encoded protein: CASSLTASTANEKLFF.

This clonotype has a count of ten or more. V gene TRBV5-8 combines with J gene TRBJ2-7; D is perhaps TRBD1 (6 bases). This CDR3 contains 14 residues. The V gene lost 0 bases and the J gene lost 3 bases, with 10 bases spanning the gap. Germline loops: CDR1 SGHTS, CDR2 YDEGEE. The CDR3 spells CASSLDRAHYEQYF. CDR3 DNA sequence: TGTGCCAGCAGCTTGGACAGGGCTCACTACGAGCAGTACTTC.

As for this clonotype: At one boundary the junction diverges from the germline segment, which might be a read error. V and J are TRBV7-9 and TRBJ2-5; D tentatively fits TRBD1 or TRBD2 (5 bases each). This CDR3 has 13 amino acids. CDR1 and CDR2 from the germline V gene are SEHNR and FQNEAQ (reference sequence). CDR3 sequence: CASMTGPQEAQYF. CDR3 DNA: TGCGCCAGCATGACGGGACCCCAAGAGGCCCAGTACTTC.

This clonotype was found many times. The chain recombines TRBV19 with TRBJ1-2, with TRBD1 matching 8 bases. The germline V gene encodes CDR1 LNHDA and CDR2 SQIVND (reference sequence). The V and J ends lost 8 bases and 0 bases, in that order; junction bases with no gene match: 14. The CDR3 consists of 17 residues. The CDR3 spells CASRSGQGAGSNYGYTF. For the CDR3, the DNA is TGTGCCAGTCGATCCGGACAGGGAGCCGGCTCTAACTATGGCTACACCTTC.

This clonotype was seen many times. The junction differs from germline at one of its ends, possibly a read error. This chain connects TRBV5-1 to TRBJ2-2; the D is unclear. Per the germline V gene, CDR1 is SGHRS and CDR2 is YFSETQ. The CDR3 spans 17 residues. The CDR3 DNA sequence: TGCACCAGCAGCTTGGCCCCTGATAACGCGAACACCGGGGAGCTGTTTTTT. Its protein product is CTSSLAPDNANTGELFF.

In the case of this clonotype: Relative to the germline gene, one junction end is altered; a read error may explain this. This rearrangement joins TRBV7-7 to TRBJ2-1; D is uncertain. Per the germline V gene, CDR1 is SSHAT and CDR2 is FNYEAQ (reference sequence). The CDR3 is 13 residues long. The CDR3 nucleotides read TGTGCTAGCAGCTTAGGATTTGGGGATGAGCAGTTCTTC. This sequence encodes CASSLGFGDEQFF. The full variable domain, with the rest looked up from reference TRBV7-7 and TRBJ2-1, is GAGVSQSPRYKVTKRGQDVTLRCDPISSHATLYWYQQALGQGPEFLTYFNYEAQPDKSGLPSDRFSAERPEGSISTLTIQRTEQRDSAMYRCASSLGFGDEQFFGPGTRLTVL.

This clonotype was seen a few times. The CDR3 reads CASSQDGAAKNIQYF. The CDR3 region has the DNA TGCGCCAGCAGCCAAGACGGGGCCGCCAAAAACATTCAGTACTTC. The chain joins TRBV4-1 to TRBJ2-4; perhaps D is TRBD1 or TRBD2 (5 bases each). This CDR3 contains 15 residues. Germline CDR1 is MGHRA and CDR2 is YSYEKL. The V end was cut by 0 bases, the J end by 1 base, with 7 bases between.